Each of the 18 T cell receptor beta chains below was sequenced from the same sample in a study of technical replicates of blood from a handful of donors. TCRdb keeps only in-frame clones here, not all; method: immunoSEQ multiplex PCR. The repertoire holds tens of thousands of clones, with about 86% as singletons. The sequenced material came from PBMCs. The receptors shown here come from a human donor in good health. Some clones in this sample may be carry-over from other donors' samples.

This chain joins TRBV2 and TRBJ1-1, with 9 bases matching TRBD1. The CDR3 totals 14 residues. J lost 7 bases, V lost 4 bases, and 7 bases had no gene match. Germline CDR1 reads SNHLY; CDR2 reads FYNNEI. CDR3 sequence: CASSATGGRGEAFF. The CDR3 DNA reads TGTGCCAGCAGTGCAACAGGGGGCCGCGGTGAAGCTTTCTTT.

This chain connects TRBV19 to TRBJ1-1, with 7 bases identical to TRBD1. V lost 5 bases, J lost 3 bases, and 6 bases stayed unmatched. Germline V gene sequence: CDR1 LNHDA, CDR2 SQIVND (reference sequence). The CDR3 totals 14 residues. CDR3 loop: CASSDYRGYTEAFF. The CDR3 DNA reads TGTGCCAGTAGTGACTACAGGGGATACACTGAAGCTTTCTTT.

The chain couples TRBV29-1 to TRBJ2-7; D possibly corresponds to TRBD1 (6 bases). The CDR3 runs 15 residues. The V end lost 4 bases, the J end lost 4 bases, and 20 bases lay between the germline ends. Looked up from germline, CDR1 is SQVTM and CDR2 is ANQGSEA. CDR3 in DNA: TGCAGCGTTGTGCCCTCGGGCAGGGGTTCGTACGAGCAGTACTTC. Protein product: CSVVPSGRGSYEQYF.

Turning to this clone: One junction end disagrees with the germline gene, perhaps due to a read error. V and J are TRBV5-4 and TRBJ2-7, with 7 bases identical to TRBD1. CDR1 is SGHNT, CDR2 YYREEE, per germline (reference sequence). This CDR3 has 12 residues. The CDR3, as DNA: TGTGCCAGCAGCTTCGACAGGGCTGAGCGGTACTTC. Protein product: CASSFDRAERYF. The variable domain in full, with the rest retrieved from reference TRBV5-4 and TRBJ2-7, is ETGVTQSPTHLIKTRGQQVTLRCSSQSGHNTVSWYQQALGQGPQFIFQYYREEENGRGNFPPRFSGLQFPNYSSELNVNALELDDSALYLCASSFDRAERYFGPGTRLTVT.

This CDR3 is CASSYSEGTKNIQYF. The CDR3 nucleotides read TGTGCCAGCAGTTACTCGGAGGGAACCAAAAACATTCAGTACTTC. The chain joins TRBV6-5 to TRBJ2-4, with a possible D match to TRBD2 (6 bases). The germline V gene encodes CDR1 MNHEY and CDR2 SVGAGI. CDR3 length equals 15 residues. The V and J ends lost 0 bases and 2 bases respectively, with 8 bases between them.

Only a few counts were recorded for this clone. V gene TRBV27 combines with J gene TRBJ2-1; D might be TRBD2 (5 bases). The CDR3 loop spans 16 amino acids. Germline V gene sequence: CDR1 MNHEY, CDR2 SMNVEV (reference sequence). Trimming removed 2 bases at V and 2 bases at J, with 13 bases between. DNA for the CDR3: TGTGCCAGCAGTTTACTCCTAGCCCCAGCCTACAATGAGCAGTTCTTC. It yields the protein CASSLLLAPAYNEQFF.

The chain has TRBV19 and TRBJ2-2, with D perhaps TRBD1 (6 bases). The CDR3 consists of 14 residues. Trimming removed 0 bases from V and 4 bases from J, with 6 bases in between. Germline CDR1 is LNHDA and CDR2 is SQIVND (reference sequence). The DNA for the CDR3 is TGTGCCAGTAGTATAGAAGGGGGCACCGGGGAGCTGTTTTTT. This gives the protein CASSIEGGTGELFF.

J is TRBJ2-1 and V is TRBV5-6; D is unresolved. Looked up from germline, CDR1 is SGHDT and CDR2 is YYEEEE. The CDR3 spans 14 residues. The V gene lost 3 bases and the J gene lost 6 bases, with 13 bases spanning the gap. CDR3: CASSYVSDFNEQFF. The CDR3 coding sequence is TGTGCCAGCAGCTATGTCAGCGACTTCAATGAGCAGTTCTTC.

This clone has a single count. The CDR3 is CASSSLIRDRGYIQYF. The CDR3 DNA sequence: TGTGCCAGCAGTTCACTAATCCGGGACAGGGGGTACATTCAGTACTTC. The V gene is TRBV27, the J gene TRBJ2-4, with 11 bases fitting TRBD1. J lost 8 bases, V lost 4 bases, and 10 bases had no gene match. The germline CDR1 and CDR2 sequences are MNHEY and SMNVEV (reference sequence). The length of the CDR3 is 16 residues.

The chain is built from TRBV5-1 and TRBJ2-7; a weak D match, TRBD2 (6 bases). CDR3 length: 15 amino acids. Per germline, CDR1 SGHRS and CDR2 YFSETQ. V was shortened by 3 bases and J by 6 bases, with 19 bases between the two germline ends. This chain's CDR3 is CASSSDGRTPREQYF. Here the CDR3 DNA reads TGCGCCAGCAGCTCCGACGGGAGAACCCCACGCGAGCAGTACTTC.

In this sample, this clone turned up a few times. The chain employs TRBV5-4 and TRBJ1-2; 7 bases map to TRBD1. Looked up from germline, CDR1 is SGHNT and CDR2 is YYREEE (reference sequence). The CDR3 has 14 residues. Germline trimming cut 4 bases from V and 4 bases from J; bases unmatched to any gene: 7. CDR3 sequence reads: CASSLQGMSYGYTF. CDR3 DNA sequence: TGTGCCAGCAGCCTACAGGGGATGAGCTATGGCTACACCTTC.

The chain employs TRBV19 and TRBJ2-2, with a tentative D call TRBD2 (6 bases). Germline V gene data show CDR1 as LNHDA and CDR2 as SQIVND (reference sequence). V was pared by 6 bases and J by 7 bases, with 15 bases between. CDR3 size: 14 residues. The CDR3 nucleotides read TGTGCCAGTAGCGCGGGAACTGCAAGCGGGGAGCTGTTTTTT. It encodes CASSAGTASGELFF. The complete variable domain, with remaining parts taken from reference TRBV19 and TRBJ2-2, reads DGGITQSPKYLFRKEGQNVTLSCEQNLNHDAMYWYRQDPGQGLRLIYYSQIVNDFQKGDIAEGYSVSREKKESFPLTVTSAQKNPTAFYLCASSAGTASGELFFGEGSRLTVL.

V usage is TRBV5-5 and J usage is TRBJ1-6; no reliable D call. The CDR3 runs to 15 residues. Germline CDR1 reads SGHKS; CDR2 reads YYEKEE (reference sequence). Trimming removed 0 bases from V and 7 bases from J, with 11 bases in between. The CDR3 DNA reads TGTGCCAGCAGCTTGGATTCCGTACTCAATTCACCCCTCCACTTT. Protein product: CASSLDSVLNSPLHF.

The J gene is TRBJ2-7, the V gene TRBV29-1, with D tentatively TRBD2 (5 bases). This CDR3 has 14 amino acids. Per germline, CDR1 SQVTM and CDR2 ANQGSEA. The V gene lost 4 bases and the J gene lost 3 bases, with 16 bases spanning the gap. The DNA of the CDR3 is TGCAGCGTTGGGGTTTCGGGAAGAAACTACGAGCAGTACTTC. Protein: CSVGVSGRNYEQYF.

The chain uses TRBV4-2 and TRBJ2-7; unclear D gene. The CDR3 totals 13 residues. With 4 bases removed from V and 2 bases from J, the gap between germline ends came to 9 bases. The V gene's germline CDR1 is LGHNA and CDR2 YNFKEQ. Written as DNA, the CDR3 is TGTGCCAGCAGCCCGTCGGAGACCTACGAGCAGTACTTC. Amino acid sequence: CASSPSETYEQYF.

In the case of this clone: The sample carries other DNA sequences with the same CDR3. The chain links TRBV5-1 to TRBJ2-2, with a weak D call TRBD1 (5 bases). V was shortened by 2 bases and J by 4 bases, with 6 bases between the two germline ends. CDR1 is SGHRS, CDR2 YFSETQ, per germline. The CDR3 spans 13 residues. The CDR3 bases are TGCGCCAGCAGCTTTCAGGGCACCGGGGAGCTGTTTTTT. As protein: CASSFQGTGELFF.

V is TRBV7-2 and J is TRBJ2-1; 10 bases map to TRBD2. This CDR3 is built from 16 residues. Germline V gives CDR1 SGHTA, CDR2 FQGNSA. V shed 4 bases and J 9 bases; nucleotides not matched to a gene: 12. The CDR3 spells CASSSRAGGPEIEQFF. CDR3 DNA sequence: TGTGCCAGCAGCTCAAGAGCGGGGGGGCCGGAGATTGAGCAGTTCTTC.

Only a few counts were recorded for this clone. The rearrangement joins TRBV5-1 to TRBJ1-6; possible D gene TRBD1, 5 bases. Between the trimmed V and J ends, which lost 0 bases and 9 bases, there was a span of 10 bases. CDR1 and CDR2 (germline): SGHRS, YFSETQ. The CDR3 is 14 residues long. CDR3 protein: CASSLGQRGSPLHF. The DNA of the CDR3 is TGCGCCAGCAGCTTGGGACAGCGGGGTTCACCCCTCCACTTT.